These T cell receptor beta chains were read from a single sample in a study of blood T cell repertoires in COVID-19. Clones were sequenced by immunoSEQ multiplex PCR, and TCRdb holds only the in-frame ones, with some missing. The profile shows about 240,000 clones, approximately 86% of them singletons. Sequences were obtained from PBMCs or T cells enriched from blood (not recorded which). The receptor set was obtained from a middle-aged woman with acute COVID-19. The CDR3 runs from the conserved cysteine through the conserved F or W. The D gene is left open where the match is weak. The listing skips clone size in some rows; elsewhere it reads once, few, many or a size class.

cdr3_length clone_size d_call j_call v_call cdr3_aa cdr3_nt
13 . . TRBJ1-1 TRBV2 CASSLDGNTEAFF TGTGCCAGCAGTCTAGACGGGAACACTGAAGCTTTCTTT
13 . . TRBJ1-5 TRBV27 CASSLTQGKPQHF TGTGCCAGCAGTTTGACACAGGGAAAGCCCCAGCATTTT
14 . . TRBJ2-5 TRBV19 CASSPSSGWETQYF TGTGCCAGTAGTCCATCAAGCGGGTGGGAGACCCAGTACTTC
15 . . TRBJ2-1 TRBV27 CASSLLGGDYNEQFF TGTGCCAGCAGTTTATTAGGGGGAGACTACAATGAGCAGTTCTTC
16 . . TRBJ1-2 TRBV6-2/TRBV6-3 CASSTSPTGNDYGYTF TGTGCCAGCAGCACATCCCCGACAGGCAACGACTATGGCTACACCTTC
13 . . TRBJ2-7 TRBV12-3/TRBV12-4 CASRNRETYEQYF TGTGCCAGCAGAAACAGGGAGACCTACGAGCAGTACTTC
17 . . TRBJ2-5 TRBV7-6 CASSFSRDGLDQETQYF TGTGCCAGCAGCTTCTCCCGAGACGGACTGGACCAAGAGACCCAGTACTTC
14 once . TRBJ2-7 TRBV19 CASSISGPNYEQYF TGTGCCAGTAGTATATCAGGGCCAAATTACGAGCAGTACTTC
14 . TRBD1 TRBJ2-7 TRBV27 CASSFGTGAYEQYF TGTGCCAGCAGTTTTGGGACAGGGGCCTACGAGCAGTACTTC
14 . . TRBJ2-7 TRBV7-9 CASSLALQSYEQYF TGTGCCAGCAGCTTAGCGTTGCAGTCCTACGAGCAGTACTTC
13 once . TRBJ2-5 TRBV4-2 CASSQGGWETQYF TGTGCCAGCAGCCAAGGCGGATGGGAGACCCAGTACTTC
13 . . TRBJ2-7 TRBV6-5 CASRMTRNYEQYF TGTGCCAGCAGAATGACAAGAAACTACGAGCAGTACTTC
16 . TRBD2 TRBJ2-1 TRBV3-1/TRBV3-2 CASSQGGGSSYNEQFF TGTGCCAGCAGCCAAGGCGGGGGTTCCTCCTACAATGAGCAGTTCTTC
12 . . TRBJ1-4 TRBV12-5 CASGFGGEKLFF TGTGCTAGTGGTTTTGGGGGGGAAAAACTGTTTTTT
15 . . TRBJ2-5 TRBV6-5 CASSYSVGRGETQYF TGTGCCAGCAGTTACTCGGTAGGCAGGGGAGAGACCCAGTACTTC
14 once TRBD1 TRBJ2-7 TRBV28 CASTITGGRYEQYF TGTGCCAGCACGATAACAGGGGGTAGGTACGAGCAGTACTTC
13 . TRBD2 TRBJ2-1 TRBV10-3 CAISELADNEQFF TGTGCCATCAGTGAACTAGCGGACAATGAGCAGTTCTTC
14 . TRBD2 TRBJ2-3 TRBV7-8 CASSPRTSSDTQYF TGTGCCAGCAGCCCTCGGACTAGCTCAGATACGCAGTATTTT
15 . . TRBJ1-3 TRBV11-3 CASSLPKFSGNTIYF TGTGCCAGCAGCTTACCTAAATTCTCTGGAAACACCATATATTTT
14 . TRBD2 TRBJ2-2 TRBV7-2 CASSSSGSHGELFF TGTGCCAGCAGCTCTAGCGGGAGTCACGGGGAGCTGTTTTTT
16 . TRBD2 TRBJ2-3 TRBV6-1 CASSEAVLAEADTQYF TGTGCCAGCAGTGAAGCAGTCCTAGCGGAGGCAGATACGCAGTATTTT
15 . TRBD2 TRBJ2-7 TRBV7-9 CASSYRTSGSYEQYF TGTGCCAGCAGCTATCGGACTAGCGGGAGCTACGAGCAGTACTTC
16 . . TRBJ1-6 TRBV2 CASSTDSDSYNSPLHF TGTGCCAGCAGTACTGACAGCGACTCCTATAATTCACCCCTCCACTTT
13 . TRBD2 TRBJ2-5 TRBV13 CASTLAGKETQYF TGTGCCAGCACCCTAGCGGGAAAAGAGACCCAGTACTTC
11 . TRBD1 TRBJ1-2 TRBV25-1 CASSGGQGYTF TGTGCCAGCAGTGGGGGACAGGGCTACACCTTC
16 . . TRBJ2-1 TRBV13 CASSLAAGSSYNEQFF TGTGCCAGCAGCTTAGCCGCCGGGAGCTCCTACAATGAGCAGTTCTTC
16 . TRBD1 TRBJ1-6 TRBV25-1 CASSEVGGRGNSPLHF TGTGCCAGCAGTGAGGTTGGAGGCAGGGGGAATTCACCCCTCCACTTT
17 . TRBD2 TRBJ2-3 TRBV7-3 CASSLRGQREVGDTQYF TGTGCCAGCAGCTTAAGAGGCCAGCGGGAGGTAGGAGATACGCAGTATTTT
16 . TRBD2 TRBJ2-7 TRBV27 CASRESGTRGNYEQYF TGTGCCAGCAGGGAATCTGGGACTAGGGGAAACTACGAGCAGTACTTC
12 . . TRBJ1-2 TRBV29-1 CSVVGQNYGYTF TGCAGCGTTGTTGGACAGAACTATGGCTACACCTTC
15 . . TRBJ1-3 TRBV5-5 CASSLLRDSGNTIYF TGTGCCAGCAGCTTGTTGCGAGACTCTGGAAACACCATATATTTT
17 . TRBD2 TRBJ2-3 TRBV5-1 CASSAVRTSGSTDTQYF TGCGCCAGCAGCGCGGTCCGGACTAGCGGTAGCACAGATACGCAGTATTTT
14 few . TRBJ2-1 TRBV7-9 CASSIPTVYNEQFF TGTGCCAGCAGCATCCCGACAGTATACAATGAGCAGTTCTTC
14 few . TRBJ2-3 TRBV27 CASSGRRVTDTQYF TGTGCCAGCAGTGGTCGGAGGGTCACAGATACGCAGTATTTT
12 once . TRBJ2-7 TRBV11-3 CASSPSNYEQYF TGTGCCAGCAGCCCTAGCAACTACGAGCAGTACTTC
13 . . TRBJ1-6 TRBV3-1/TRBV3-2 CASSPARGSPLHF TGTGCCAGCAGCCCAGCCCGGGGATCACCCCTCCACTTT
16 . . TRBJ2-3 TRBV7-7 CASSLGLGEGTDTQYF TGTGCTAGCAGCTTAGGTCTGGGAGAGGGCACAGATACGCAGTATTTT
15 few TRBD1 TRBJ1-1 TRBV11-1 CASSRTGQGLEYAFF TGTGCCAGCAGTCGTACGGGACAGGGGTTGGAATACGCTTTCTTT
12 . . TRBJ1-6 TRBV12-3/TRBV12-4 CASSLGGSPLHF TGTGCCAGCAGTTTAGGAGGCTCACCCCTCCACTTT
14 . TRBD1 TRBJ2-7 TRBV19 CASSPSGTAYEQYF TGTGCCAGTAGTCCCTCCGGGACAGCCTACGAGCAGTACTTC
16 . TRBD1 TRBJ1-1 TRBV7-6 CASSFPPGQGDTEAFF TGTGCCAGCAGCTTCCCTCCGGGACAGGGAGACACTGAAGCTTTCTTT
14 . TRBD1 TRBJ2-7 TRBV14 CASSQVIGGVEQYF TGTGCCAGCAGCCAAGTAATAGGGGGCGTCGAGCAGTACTTC
17 . TRBD1 TRBJ2-5 TRBV7-8 CASRILGTGAIQETQYF TGTGCCAGCAGGATATTAGGTACAGGGGCAATCCAAGAGACCCAGTACTTC
15 . . TRBJ2-1 TRBV12-5 CASGRSLSGHNEQFF TGTGCTAGTGGTAGGTCCCTTAGCGGACACAATGAGCAGTTCTTC
16 . TRBD1 TRBJ1-1 TRBV11-3 CASSLNGQGAGTEAFF TGTGCCAGCAGCTTAAATGGACAGGGGGCGGGAACTGAAGCTTTCTTT
13 once . TRBJ2-1 TRBV19 CASKWQGRNEQFF TGTGCCAGTAAGTGGCAGGGTAGGAATGAGCAGTTCTTC
16 . TRBD2 TRBJ2-2 TRBV4-2 CASSQDGTSGAGELFF TGTGCCAGCAGCCAAGATGGGACTAGTGGCGCCGGGGAGCTGTTTTTT
15 . TRBD2 TRBJ2-1 TRBV2 CASSETSGSRSEQFF TGTGCCAGCAGTGAGACTAGCGGGAGCAGGAGTGAGCAGTTCTTC